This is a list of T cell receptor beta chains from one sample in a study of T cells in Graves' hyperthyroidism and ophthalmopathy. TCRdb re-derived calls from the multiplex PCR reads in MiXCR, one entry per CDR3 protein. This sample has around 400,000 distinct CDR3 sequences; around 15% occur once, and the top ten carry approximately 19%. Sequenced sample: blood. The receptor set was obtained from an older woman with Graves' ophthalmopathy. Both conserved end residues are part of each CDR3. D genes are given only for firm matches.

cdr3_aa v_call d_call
CASSPTADFQPQHF TRBV18 -
CASSPQTGSGNTIYF TRBV7-8 -
CASTGGGNTEAFF TRBV19 -
CASSLWGEGNEQFF TRBV5-1 TRBD2
CASSSLGPYGYTF TRBV27 -
CASGGRGVGTDTQYF TRBV30 -
CASSRTEPGYSYGYTF TRBV27 -
CASSRHKRDTEAFF TRBV18 -
CASSVGSLDRGYQETQYF TRBV2 TRBD1
CSARIPGGSPLHF TRBV20-1 -
CSALLLYQPQHF TRBV20-1 -
CASRSSYEQYF TRBV2 -
CASRDGQGHRPQHF TRBV12-3/TRBV12-4 TRBD1
CAISELSGYEQYF TRBV10-3 -
CASSARSRDVQFF TRBV3-1 -
CASSLEGAGGQPQHF TRBV5-5 TRBD1
CASSSDLGQGQETQYF TRBV18 TRBD1
CATIPTGTTDTQYF TRBV24-1 -
CASSTDRGYTDTQYF TRBV19 TRBD1
CASSPGLAGGFPDTQYF TRBV19 TRBD2
CASSLDPIGPLHF TRBV5-1 -
CAWSTGQELSGNTIYF TRBV30 TRBD1
CSARQFTKTGGSNQPQHF TRBV20-1 TRBD1
CASSLVDSPLHF TRBV7-9 -
CASSYSLAGTPLPNNEQFF TRBV6-5 TRBD2
CASSQGPGVDTGELFF TRBV3-1 -
CASSIPGEQYF TRBV6-8 -